This T cell receptor (beta chain) was obtained from a study of T cell repertoires in cytomegalovirus infection (dated by TCRdb to 2018 to 2020). Regarding the research as a whole: Donor HLA type was relevant to the analysis, as public TCR beta signatures indicated carriage of CMV infection together with the matching HLA type. What the work shows at the level of the full study, not this receptor alone: In the ex vivo response, HLA-C-restricted CMV-specific TCR beta clonotypes were dominant, and in two of eight donors the single most frequent clonotype came from this HLA-C-restricted group. Cumulative frequency of public TCR beta family members discriminated carriers of CMV infection plus the relevant HLA type in this cohort and an independent roughly 340-donor cohort.

Taken from cysteine to phenylalanine, the CDR3 has 17 residues. CDR3 DNA only is kept here, 51 bases in frame from base 1. V loses 4 bases, J loses 1 base, and the germline ends lie 19 bases apart. The germline V gene (reference sequence) supplies CDR1 GTSNPN and CDR2 SVGIG. The listed sequencing device is Illumina HiSeq 1500. Using fastp trimming at Q25 and MiXCR clonotype assembly, TCRdb reanalyzed the public sequencing data and kept in-frame beta chains. CDR3 protein duplicates are merged, each entry listing the most common genes and DNA. A total of more than 400,000 distinct CDR3 sequences appear in this sample, about 26% of them only once. Under 15% of the sample comes from the top ten. As regards this clonotype: Its recognized antigen is unknown. No base quality information exists; no much larger clone differs at one position.

This clonotype was obtained from a human donor in good health (CMV status not recorded). Some clones in this sample may be carry-over from other donors' samples. Sequencing input: PBMCs. Here the chain combines TRBV30 and TRBJ2-2; the D gene is unclear. The CDR3 sequence is CAWTRFSRLLNTGELFF. The bases are TGTGCCTGGACCCGTTTCTCTCGACTCTTGAACACCGGGGAGCTGTTTTTT.